One sample yielded the 19 T cell receptor beta chains listed below, sequenced in a study of T cell clonotyping in hematopoietic cell transplantation. The repertoire was sequenced with immunoSEQ multiplex PCR; TCRdb's copy has only in-frame clones and lacks some. The data hold approximately 12,000 clones, with 89% observed a single time. Sequencing used PBMCs, obtained 100 days after allogeneic stem cell transplant. The receptors derive from a female patient in her 60s who had an allogeneic stem cell transplant from an unrelated donor, so the T cells may come from the graft donor. Some clones in this sample may be carry-over from other donors' samples.

The V call is TRBV5-1, the J call TRBJ2-2; 11 bases fit TRBD2. With 5 bases clipped from V and 2 bases from J, the junction kept 11 bases outside the gene matches. The CDR3 spans 18 residues. Germline V gene data show CDR1 as SGHRS and CDR2 as YFSETQ. CDR3 in DNA: TGCGCCAGCAGGGCCGGGACTAGCGGATACATCAACACCGGGGAGCTGTTTTTT. Its protein is CASRAGTSGYINTGELFF.

V is TRBV19 and J is TRBJ2-7; D unresolved. V dropped 0 bases and J dropped 0 bases, with 9 bases sitting between them. The length of the CDR3 is 15 residues. The germline gives CDR1 LNHDA, CDR2 SQIVND (reference sequence). CDR3: CASSIEATRSYEQYF. CDR3 coding DNA: TGTGCCAGTAGTATAGAGGCAACGCGCTCCTACGAGCAGTACTTC.

This chain joins TRBV4-1 and TRBJ2-7; 9 bases are shared with TRBD1. CDR1 and CDR2 (germline): MGHRA, YSYEKL. The trim removed 4 bases at V and 2 bases at J, leaving 9 bases unmatched. This CDR3 is 16 amino acids long. The CDR3 region has the DNA TGCGCCAGCAGCCGTAACCCGGGACAGGGTGCCTACGAGCAGTACTTC. As protein: CASSRNPGQGAYEQYF.

This rearrangement joins TRBV6-1 to TRBJ1-5; no clear D. The germline V gene has CDR1 MNHNS and CDR2 SASEGT. CDR3 length: 14 residues. V was shortened by 4 bases and J by 3 bases, with 10 bases between the two germline ends. CDR3 amino acids: CASSGDGINQPQHF. The CDR3 coding sequence is TGTGCCAGCAGTGGAGACGGCATCAATCAGCCCCAGCATTTT.

V and J are TRBV4-3 and TRBJ2-7; 7 bases are a match to TRBD1. This CDR3 has 13 amino acids. Germline CDR1 reads LGHNA; CDR2 reads YSLEER. V lost 0 bases and J lost 6; bases outside the gene matches: 2. CDR3 protein: CASSQERGLEQYF. DNA of the CDR3: TGCGCCAGCAGCCAAGAGAGGGGGCTCGAGCAGTACTTC.

This clone was seen more than once but under ten times. The chain has TRBV5-1 and TRBJ1-2; 7 nucleotides match TRBD1. The germline V gene has CDR1 SGHRS and CDR2 YFSETQ. There are 14 residues in the CDR3. V shed 5 bases, J shed 4 bases, and the junction held 8 bases outside the gene matches. CDR3 region: CASRPTGLVYGYTF. In DNA form, the CDR3 reads TGCGCCAGCAGGCCGACAGGGTTGGTCTATGGCTACACCTTC.

This chain connects TRBV19 to TRBJ1-3; D ambiguous. This CDR3 comprises 17 residues. Trimming took off 1 base at V and 0 bases at J, with 13 bases between the two ends. The germline CDR1 and CDR2 sequences are LNHDA and SQIVND (reference sequence). CDR3 sequence: CASSIATRGLSGNTIYF. In DNA, the CDR3 is TGTGCCAGTAGTATAGCCACCCGAGGCCTCTCTGGAAACACCATATATTTT.

This clone has a single count. The chain couples TRBV4-1 to TRBJ1-2; possibly TRBD1 for D (6 bases). The CDR3 sequence is 16 residues long. Germline V gene lookup returns CDR1 MGHRA and CDR2 YSYEKL. With 5 bases removed from V and 4 bases from J, the gap between germline ends came to 20 bases. The CDR3 protein is CASSKSGTNPPYGYTF. CDR3 nucleotides: TGCGCCAGCAGCAAATCCGGGACAAATCCACCCTATGGCTACACCTTC.

This clone was counted a few times. The chain recombines TRBV4-1 with TRBJ1-2; D is perhaps TRBD1 (5 bases). Germline lookup yields CDR1 MGHRA and CDR2 YSYEKL. Deletions cut 1 base from V and 4 bases from J, with 10 bases between. This CDR3 region has 14 residues. The CDR3, as DNA: TGCGCCAGCAGCCAAGTCGGGGCCCTCTATGGCTACACCTTC. It specifies CASSQVGALYGYTF.

The chain employs TRBV28 and TRBJ2-7; the match to TRBD2 covers 8 bases. Germline CDR1 and CDR2: MDHEN and SYDVKM. The CDR3 has 12 amino acids. The CDR3 DNA reads TGTGCTTCCGGGACTAGCTCCTACGAGCAGTACTTC. Its protein is CASGTSSYEQYF. Based on the CDR3 plus reference TRBV28 and TRBJ2-7, the full variable domain is DVKVTQSSRYLVKRTGEKVFLECVQDMDHENMFWYRQDPGLGLRLIYFSYDVKMKEKGDIPEGYSVSREKKERFSLILESASTNQTSMYLCASGTSSYEQYFGPGTRLTVT.

V usage is TRBV10-2 and J usage is TRBJ1-1; 7 nucleotides match TRBD1. V shed 6 bases and J 0 bases; nucleotides not matched to a gene: 7. Germline CDR1 WSHSY, CDR2 SAAADI. The CDR3 runs to 15 residues. This CDR3 is CASRSDRALNTEAFF. Written as DNA, the CDR3 is TGCGCCAGCAGGAGTGACAGGGCCTTGAACACTGAAGCTTTCTTT.

This chain uses TRBV5-1 with TRBJ2-3; D not certain. V lost 2 bases and J lost 4, with 8 bases in between. The CDR3 spans 13 residues. In germline, CDR1 is SGHRS, CDR2 YFSETQ. CDR3 sequence: CASSLNGPDTQYF. The CDR3 DNA is TGCGCCAGCAGCTTAAATGGGCCAGATACGCAGTATTTT. The whole variable domain, remainder taken from reference TRBV5-1 and TRBJ2-3, is KAGVTQTPRYLIKTRGQQVTLSCSPISGHRSVSWYQQTPGQGLQFLFEYFSETQRNKGNFPGRFSGRQFSNSRSEMNVSTLELGDSALYLCASSLNGPDTQYFGPGTRLTVL.

The chain recombines TRBV19 with TRBJ2-1, with 11 bases fitting TRBD2. Germline V lookup: CDR1 LNHDA, CDR2 SQIVND (reference sequence). Unmatched junction bases numbered 12, after V lost 6 bases and J lost 5 bases. The CDR3 extends over 17 amino acids. Written as DNA, the CDR3 is TGTGCCAGTAGCACCCCCTTTATGACTAGCGGGGACAATGAGCAGTTCTTC. Translated, it gives CASSTPFMTSGDNEQFF.

The chain uses TRBV4-3 and TRBJ2-7, with TRBD2 identical over 11 bases. V lost 5 bases to trimming and J lost 5 bases; unmatched junction nucleotides: 8. Germline-derived CDR1 and CDR2 are LGHNA and YSLEER. This CDR3 has 15 residues. The CDR3 is CASSNIAGGPNEQYF. The CDR3 bases are TGCGCCAGCAGCAATATAGCGGGAGGGCCTAACGAGCAGTACTTC.

The chain uses TRBV4-3 and TRBJ2-2; D uncertain. This CDR3 region has 14 residues. V lost 2 bases, J lost 1 base, and 5 bases lay in between. Germline CDR1 reads LGHNA; CDR2 reads YSLEER. The CDR3 here is CASSQRMNTGELFF. The DNA for the CDR3 is TGCGCCAGCAGCCAAAGGATGAACACCGGGGAGCTGTTTTTT.

The rearrangement links TRBV18 to TRBJ2-7; 7 bases match TRBD1. Germline CDR1 and CDR2: KGHSH and LQKENI. The V segment lost 8 bases and the J segment 3 bases; nucleotides outside the gene matches: 7. The CDR3 has 13 residues. The CDR3 bases are TGTGCCAGCGGCGGACAGGACTTCTACGAGCAGTACTTC. This encodes CASGGQDFYEQYF.

The V gene is TRBV2, the J gene TRBJ1-1, with no clear D. V was clipped by 5 bases and J by 3 bases, with 13 bases between them. The CDR3 contains 14 residues. Germline assignment: CDR1 SNHLY and CDR2 FYNNEI. This CDR3 reads CASSSTGWDTEAFF. The CDR3 nucleotides read TGTGCCAGCAGTTCCACGGGGTGGGACACTGAAGCTTTCTTT.

The gene calls are TRBV19 and TRBJ2-2, with 8 bases aligning to TRBD1. This CDR3 has 14 residues. Germline V gene sequence: CDR1 LNHDA, CDR2 SQIVND (reference sequence). With 7 bases clipped from V and 4 bases from J, the junction kept 5 bases outside the gene matches. CDR3 sequence (DNA): TGTGCCAGTATGGCGACAGGGGTCACCGGGGAGCTGTTTTTT. This translates into CASMATGVTGELFF.

The chain combines TRBV19 with TRBJ2-3; D remains unclear. CDR3 length: 14 residues. The V gene's germline CDR1 is LNHDA and CDR2 SQIVND (reference sequence). The V and J ends lost 3 bases and 3 bases respectively, with 10 bases between them. The CDR3 coding sequence is TGTGCCAGTAGTATCGGGCAGATTACAGATACGCAGTATTTT. This encodes CASSIGQITDTQYF. Full variable domain (missing parts from reference TRBV19 and TRBJ2-3): DGGITQSPKYLFRKEGQNVTLSCEQNLNHDAMYWYRQDPGQGLRLIYYSQIVNDFQKGDIAEGYSVSREKKESFPLTVTSAQKNPTAFYLCASSIGQITDTQYFGPGTRLTVL.